This T cell receptor beta chain was documented in a study of T cells after yellow fever vaccination. Study outcomes and limitations: Only a small proportion of the clonotypes turned up in both the CD4 and the CD8 compartments, likely arising from convergent recombination.

This CDR3 contains 12 residues. V gave up 9 bases and J gave up 0 bases, with 5 bases separating them. Germline-derived CDR1 and CDR2 are KGHDR and SFDVKD. TCRdb called the 5' RACE reads again in MiXCR, with one record for every CDR3 protein. The table shows approximately 610,000 distinct CDR3 sequences, with 17% occurring only once. The table lists this clonotype with a few counts. Its target is not known. This TCR was sampled from a man aged 18 to 35 who received the YFV17D yellow fever vaccine. The input for sequencing was PBMCs, taken 5 days after the first yellow fever vaccination. This chain connects TRBV24-1 to TRBJ2-1; the D is unclear. CDR3 region: CATGSSYNEQFF. CDR3 DNA sequence: TGTGCCACCGGAAGCTCCTACAATGAGCAGTTCTTC.